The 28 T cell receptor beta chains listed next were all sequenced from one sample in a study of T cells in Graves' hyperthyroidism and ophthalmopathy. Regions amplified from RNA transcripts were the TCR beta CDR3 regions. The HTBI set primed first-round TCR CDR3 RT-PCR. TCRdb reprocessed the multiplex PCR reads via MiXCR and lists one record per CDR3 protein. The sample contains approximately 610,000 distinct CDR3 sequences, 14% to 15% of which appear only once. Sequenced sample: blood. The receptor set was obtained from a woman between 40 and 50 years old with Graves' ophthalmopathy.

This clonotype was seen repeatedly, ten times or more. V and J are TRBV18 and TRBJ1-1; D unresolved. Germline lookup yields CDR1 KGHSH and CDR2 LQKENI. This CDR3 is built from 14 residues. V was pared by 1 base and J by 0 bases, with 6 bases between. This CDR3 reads CASSPQAVNTEAFF. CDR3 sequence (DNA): TGTGCCAGCTCACCACAGGCGGTGAACACTGAAGCTTTCTTT.

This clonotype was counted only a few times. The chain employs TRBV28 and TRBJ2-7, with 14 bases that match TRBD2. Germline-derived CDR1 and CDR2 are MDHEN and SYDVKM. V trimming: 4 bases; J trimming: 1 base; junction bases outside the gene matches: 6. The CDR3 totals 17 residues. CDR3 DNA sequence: TGTGCCAGCAGTTCAGGGACTAGCGGGAGTGAATCCTACGAGCAGTACTTC. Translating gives CASSSGTSGSESYEQYF.

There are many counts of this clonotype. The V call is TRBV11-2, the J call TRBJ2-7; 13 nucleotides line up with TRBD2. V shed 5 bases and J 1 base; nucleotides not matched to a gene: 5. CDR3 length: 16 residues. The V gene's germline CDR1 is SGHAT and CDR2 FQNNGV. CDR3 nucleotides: TGTGCCAGCAGCGTACGGACTAGCGGGAGTTCCTACGAGCAGTACTTC. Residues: CASSVRTSGSSYEQYF.

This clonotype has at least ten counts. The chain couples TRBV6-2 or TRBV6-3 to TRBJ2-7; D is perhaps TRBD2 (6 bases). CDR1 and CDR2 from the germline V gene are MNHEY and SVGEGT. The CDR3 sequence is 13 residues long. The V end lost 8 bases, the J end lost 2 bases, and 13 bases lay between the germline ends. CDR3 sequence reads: CASCPRTTYEQYF. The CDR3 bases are TGTGCCAGCTGTCCCCGGACTACCTACGAGCAGTACTTC.

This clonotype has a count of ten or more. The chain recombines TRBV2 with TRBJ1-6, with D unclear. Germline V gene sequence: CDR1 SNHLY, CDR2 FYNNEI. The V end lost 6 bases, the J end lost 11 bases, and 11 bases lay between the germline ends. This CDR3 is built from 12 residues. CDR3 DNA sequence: TGTGCCAGCAGCCAGAGGTTTGCACCCCTCCACTTT. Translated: CASSQRFAPLHF.

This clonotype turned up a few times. The chain's CDR3 is CASSQESQYKGTQYF. CDR3 nucleotides: TGCGCCAGCAGCCAAGAAAGCCAGTACAAGGGGACCCAGTACTTC. V is TRBV4-1 and J is TRBJ2-5, with D hard to call. Looked up from germline, CDR1 is MGHRA and CDR2 is YSYEKL. The length of the CDR3 is 15 residues. V dropped 0 bases and J dropped 7 bases, with 15 bases sitting between them.

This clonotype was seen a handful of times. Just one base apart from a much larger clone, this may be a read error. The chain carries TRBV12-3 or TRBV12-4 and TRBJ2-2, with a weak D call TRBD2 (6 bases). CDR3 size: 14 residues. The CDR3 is CASPDTENTGGLFF. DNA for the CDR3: TGTGCCAGCCCGGACACTGAGAACACCGGGGGGCTGTTTTTT.

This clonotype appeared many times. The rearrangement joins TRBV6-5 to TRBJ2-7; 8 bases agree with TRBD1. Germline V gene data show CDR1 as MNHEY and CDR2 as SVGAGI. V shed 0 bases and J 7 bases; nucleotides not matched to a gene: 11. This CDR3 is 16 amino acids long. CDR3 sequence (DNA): TGTGCCAGCAGTTACTCGACAGGGGTTCCCTTAAGAGAGCAGTACTTC. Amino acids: CASSYSTGVPLREQYF.

This chain's CDR3 is CSARGAGLGEQYF. The DNA for the CDR3 is TGCAGTGCTAGAGGAGCGGGTCTAGGCGAGCAGTACTTC. The rearrangement links TRBV20-1 to TRBJ2-7, with TRBD2 as a possible D gene (6 bases). The V gene's germline CDR1 is DFQATT and CDR2 SNEGSKA (reference sequence). V was pared by 1 base and J by 6 bases, with 13 bases between. The CDR3 loop spans 13 amino acids.

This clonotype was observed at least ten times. The CDR3 spells CASKWGQETQYF. The CDR3, as DNA: TGTGCCAGCAAATGGGGACAAGAGACCCAGTACTTC. The J gene is TRBJ2-5, the V gene TRBV12-3 or TRBV12-4; D uncertain. This CDR3 has 12 residues. Trimming removed 7 bases at V and 2 bases at J, with 8 bases between.

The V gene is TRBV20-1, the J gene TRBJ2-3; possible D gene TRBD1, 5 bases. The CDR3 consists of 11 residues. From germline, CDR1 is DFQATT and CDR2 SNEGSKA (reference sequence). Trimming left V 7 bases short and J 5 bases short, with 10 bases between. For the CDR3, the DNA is TGCAGTGTTACCACAGGAGATACGCAGTATTTT. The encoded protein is CSVTTGDTQYF.

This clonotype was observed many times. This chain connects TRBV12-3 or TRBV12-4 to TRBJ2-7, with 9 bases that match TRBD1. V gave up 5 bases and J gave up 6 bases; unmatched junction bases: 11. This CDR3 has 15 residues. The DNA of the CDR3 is TGTGCCAGCAGTCGAACCGGGACAGGGTTTATCGAGCAGTACTTC. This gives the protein CASSRTGTGFIEQYF.

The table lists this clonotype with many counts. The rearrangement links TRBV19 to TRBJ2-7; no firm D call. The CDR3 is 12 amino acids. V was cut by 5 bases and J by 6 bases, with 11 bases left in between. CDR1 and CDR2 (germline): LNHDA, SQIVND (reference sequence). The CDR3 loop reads CASSVSGIEQYF. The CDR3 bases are TGTGCCAGTAGTGTCTCGGGCATCGAGCAGTACTTC.

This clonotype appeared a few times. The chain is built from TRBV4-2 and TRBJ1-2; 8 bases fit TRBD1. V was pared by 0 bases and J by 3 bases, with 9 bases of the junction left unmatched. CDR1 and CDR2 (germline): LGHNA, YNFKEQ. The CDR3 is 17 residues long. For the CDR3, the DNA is TGTGCCAGCAGCCAAGATCGGTCAGGGGGCTCTTACTATGGCTACACCTTC. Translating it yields CASSQDRSGGSYYGYTF.

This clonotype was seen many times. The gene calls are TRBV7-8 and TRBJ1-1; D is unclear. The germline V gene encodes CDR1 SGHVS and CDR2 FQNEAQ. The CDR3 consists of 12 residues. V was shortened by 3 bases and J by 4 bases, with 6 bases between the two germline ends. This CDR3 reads CASSFPATEAFF. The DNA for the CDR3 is TGTGCCAGCAGCTTCCCCGCCACTGAAGCTTTCTTT.

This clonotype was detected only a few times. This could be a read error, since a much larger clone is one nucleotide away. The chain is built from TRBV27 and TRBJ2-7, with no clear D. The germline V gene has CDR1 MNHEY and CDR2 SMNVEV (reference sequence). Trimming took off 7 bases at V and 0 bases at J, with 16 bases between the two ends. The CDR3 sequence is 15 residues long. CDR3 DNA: TGTGCCAGCAATACGACCTCGGACGGCTCCTACGAGCAGTACTTC. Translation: CASNTTSDGSYEQYF.

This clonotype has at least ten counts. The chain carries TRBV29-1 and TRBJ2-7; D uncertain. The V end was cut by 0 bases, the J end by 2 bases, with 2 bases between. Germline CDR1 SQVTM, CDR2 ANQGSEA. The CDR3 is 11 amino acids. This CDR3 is CSVEDPYEQYF. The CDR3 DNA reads TGCAGCGTTGAAGATCCCTACGAGCAGTACTTC.

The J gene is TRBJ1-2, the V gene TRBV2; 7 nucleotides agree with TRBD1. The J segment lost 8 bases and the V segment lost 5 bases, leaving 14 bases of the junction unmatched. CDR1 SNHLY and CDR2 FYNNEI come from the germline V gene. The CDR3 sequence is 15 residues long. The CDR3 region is CASSRDTGAKEGYTF. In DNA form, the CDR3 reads TGTGCCAGCAGTCGAGATACAGGGGCAAAGGAGGGCTACACCTTC.

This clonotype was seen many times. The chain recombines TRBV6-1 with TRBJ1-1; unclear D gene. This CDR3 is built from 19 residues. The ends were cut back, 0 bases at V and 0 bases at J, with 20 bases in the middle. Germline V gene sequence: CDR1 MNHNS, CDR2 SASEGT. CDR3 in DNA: TGTGCCAGCAGTGAAGCGCATACTAAGGCGGGAGGGATGAACACTGAAGCTTTCTTT. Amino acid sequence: CASSEAHTKAGGMNTEAFF.

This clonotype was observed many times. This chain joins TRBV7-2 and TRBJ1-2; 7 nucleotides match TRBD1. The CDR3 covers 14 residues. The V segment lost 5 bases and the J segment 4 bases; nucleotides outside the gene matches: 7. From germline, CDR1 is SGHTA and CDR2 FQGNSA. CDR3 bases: TGTGCCAGCAGCCCATCACAGGGGTCCTATGGCTACACCTTC. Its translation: CASSPSQGSYGYTF. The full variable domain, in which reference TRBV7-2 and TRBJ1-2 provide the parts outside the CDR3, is GAGVSQSPSNKVTEKGKDVELRCDPISGHTALYWYRQSLGQGLEFLIYFQGNSAPDKSGLPSDRFSAERTGGSVSTLTIQRTQQEDSAVYLCASSPSQGSYGYTFGSGTRLTVV.

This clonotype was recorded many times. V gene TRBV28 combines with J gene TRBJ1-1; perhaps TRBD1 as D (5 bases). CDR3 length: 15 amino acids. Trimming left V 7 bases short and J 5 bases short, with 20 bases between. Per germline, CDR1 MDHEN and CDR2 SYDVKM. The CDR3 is CASTPGSAGETEAFF. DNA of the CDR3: TGTGCCAGCACCCCCGGGTCAGCGGGGGAGACTGAAGCTTTCTTT.

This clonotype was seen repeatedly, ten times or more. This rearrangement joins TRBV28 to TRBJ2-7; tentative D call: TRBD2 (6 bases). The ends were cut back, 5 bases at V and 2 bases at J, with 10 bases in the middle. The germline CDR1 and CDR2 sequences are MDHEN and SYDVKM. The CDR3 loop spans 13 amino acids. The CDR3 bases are TGTGCCAGCAGTCCGGAGGGGCCCTACGAGCAGTACTTC. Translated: CASSPEGPYEQYF.

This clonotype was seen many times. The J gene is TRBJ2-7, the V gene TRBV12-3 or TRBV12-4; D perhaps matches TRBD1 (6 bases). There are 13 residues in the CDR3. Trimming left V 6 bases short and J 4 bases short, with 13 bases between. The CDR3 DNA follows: TGTGCCAGCAGAGCAGGGGCTGAGTACGAGCAGTACTTC. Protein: CASRAGAEYEQYF.

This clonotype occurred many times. CDR3 sequence (DNA): TGTGCCACCAGCAGAGATTTAGCGGGAGCTGGTGAGACCCAGTACTTC. Protein: CATSRDLAGAGETQYF. The rearrangement uses TRBV15 and TRBJ2-5; the match to TRBD2 covers 9 bases. Per the germline V gene, CDR1 is LNHNV and CDR2 is YYDKDF (reference sequence). Unmatched junction bases numbered 7, after V lost 0 bases and J lost 5 bases. The CDR3 contains 16 residues. Full variable domain (remainder filled in from reference TRBV15 and TRBJ2-5): DAMVIQNPRYQVTQFGKPVTLSCSQTLNHNVMYWYQQKSSQAPKLLFHYYDKDFNNEADTPDNFQSRRPNTSFCFLDIRSPGLGDTAMYLCATSRDLAGAGETQYFGPGTRLLVL.

The CDR3 DNA sequence: TGTGCCAGCAGCTTGGACGGGCTGCCCACCGGGGAGCTGTTTTTT. Protein: CASSLDGLPTGELFF. This chain uses TRBV7-3 with TRBJ2-2; D gene uncertain. The CDR3 totals 15 residues. Germline V lookup: CDR1 SGHTA, CDR2 FQGTGA. V dropped 3 bases and J dropped 4 bases, with 12 bases sitting between them.

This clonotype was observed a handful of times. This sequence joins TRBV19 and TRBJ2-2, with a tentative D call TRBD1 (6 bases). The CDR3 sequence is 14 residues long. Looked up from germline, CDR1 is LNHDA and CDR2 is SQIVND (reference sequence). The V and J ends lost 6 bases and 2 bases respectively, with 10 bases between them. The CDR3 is CASRGAINTGELFF. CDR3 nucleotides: TGTGCCAGTAGGGGGGCAATTAACACCGGGGAGCTGTTTTTT.

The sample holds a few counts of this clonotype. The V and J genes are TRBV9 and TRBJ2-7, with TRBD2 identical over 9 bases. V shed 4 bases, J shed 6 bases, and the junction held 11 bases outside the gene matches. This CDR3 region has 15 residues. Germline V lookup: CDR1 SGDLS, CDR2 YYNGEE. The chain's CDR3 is CASSPSWGLATEQYF. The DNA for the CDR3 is TGTGCCAGCAGCCCTAGCTGGGGACTAGCAACCGAGCAGTACTTC.

The CDR3 DNA reads as TGTGCCAGTAGTCCTTCGGACACTCTCCTCATTTACGAGCAGTACTTC. This sequence encodes CASSPSDTLLIYEQYF. V usage is TRBV19 and J usage is TRBJ2-7, with a possible D match to TRBD1 (5 bases). This CDR3 is built from 16 residues. Trimming took off 5 bases at V and 4 bases at J, with 21 bases between the two ends. Germline-derived CDR1 and CDR2 are LNHDA and SQIVND (reference sequence).